The TCR beta chain under discussion was sequenced for a study of blood T cell repertoires in COVID-19. Study background: Both acute and convalescent COVID-19 samples were obtained from the United States, Italy and Spain. T cells, B-cell-depleted T cells, or PBMCs supplied cDNA or gDNA.

V was cut by 1 base and J by 1 base, with 10 bases left in between. This CDR3 region has 15 residues. Germline values: CDR1 PRHDT, CDR2 FYEKMQ (reference sequence). Original analysis: Amplification with reference gene primers provided the estimates of nucleated cell counts. Sequenced by immunoSEQ multiplex PCR; TCRdb stores in-frame clones only, minus some. The V and J calls and clone size were taken over from that table, and D and trimming were inferred from the DNA. This sample carries just over 150,000 clones, 75% to 85% of them seen once, and the ten largest clones take over 8%. The source is a woman aged 45-59 years with acute or convalescent COVID-19. The sequenced sample consisted of peripheral blood. The V gene is TRBV13, the J gene TRBJ1-1; D unclear. This CDR3 is CASSLELWANTEAFF. CDR3 bases: TGTGCCAGCAGCTTAGAATTGTGGGCGAACACTGAAGCTTTCTTT.